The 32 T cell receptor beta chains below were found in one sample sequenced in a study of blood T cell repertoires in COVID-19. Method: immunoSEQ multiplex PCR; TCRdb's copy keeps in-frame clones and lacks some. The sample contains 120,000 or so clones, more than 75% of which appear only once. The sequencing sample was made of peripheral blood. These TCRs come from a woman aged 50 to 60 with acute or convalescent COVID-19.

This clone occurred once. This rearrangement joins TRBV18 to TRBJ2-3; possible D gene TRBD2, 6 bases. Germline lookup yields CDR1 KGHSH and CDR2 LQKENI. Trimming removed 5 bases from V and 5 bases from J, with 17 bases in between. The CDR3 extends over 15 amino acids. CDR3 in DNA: TGTGCCAGCTCAGCCCTACCCCGGGAGAGAGATACGCAGTATTTT. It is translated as CASSALPRERDTQYF.

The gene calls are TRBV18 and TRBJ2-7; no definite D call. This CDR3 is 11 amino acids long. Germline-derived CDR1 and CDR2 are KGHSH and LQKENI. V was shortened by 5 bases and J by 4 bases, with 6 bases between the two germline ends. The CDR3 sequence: CASSSQYEQYF. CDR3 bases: TGTGCCAGCTCATCGCAGTACGAGCAGTACTTC.

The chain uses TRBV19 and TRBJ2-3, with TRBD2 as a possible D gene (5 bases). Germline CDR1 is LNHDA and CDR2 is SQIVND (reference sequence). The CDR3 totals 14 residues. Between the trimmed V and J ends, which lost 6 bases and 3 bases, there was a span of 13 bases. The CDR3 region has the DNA TGTGCCAGTAGGGAGAGGGTGGTGACAGATACGCAGTATTTT. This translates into CASRERVVTDTQYF.

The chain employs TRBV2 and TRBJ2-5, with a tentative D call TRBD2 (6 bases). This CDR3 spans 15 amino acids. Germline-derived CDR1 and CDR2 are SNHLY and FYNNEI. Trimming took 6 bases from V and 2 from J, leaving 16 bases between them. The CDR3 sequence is CASSLMPGEQETQYF. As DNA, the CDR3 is TGTGCCAGCAGCTTAATGCCGGGAGAGCAAGAGACCCAGTACTTC.

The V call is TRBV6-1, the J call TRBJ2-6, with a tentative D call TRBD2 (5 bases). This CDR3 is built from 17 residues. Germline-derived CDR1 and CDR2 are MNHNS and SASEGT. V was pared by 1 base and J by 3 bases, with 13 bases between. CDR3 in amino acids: CASSEEVGVVGANVLTF. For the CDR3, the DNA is TGTGCCAGCAGTGAAGAAGTGGGAGTGGTTGGGGCCAACGTCCTGACTTTC.

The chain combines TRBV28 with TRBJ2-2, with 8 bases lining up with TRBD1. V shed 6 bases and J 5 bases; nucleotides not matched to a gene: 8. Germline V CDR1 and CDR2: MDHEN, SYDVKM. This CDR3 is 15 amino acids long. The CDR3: CASSPGQGETGELFF. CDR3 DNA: TGTGCCAGCAGCCCTGGACAGGGCGAAACCGGGGAGCTGTTTTTT.

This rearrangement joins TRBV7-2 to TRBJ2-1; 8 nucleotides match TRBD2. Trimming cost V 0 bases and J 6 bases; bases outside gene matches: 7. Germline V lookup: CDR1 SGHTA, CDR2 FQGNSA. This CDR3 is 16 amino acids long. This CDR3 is CASSLAVTSVPNEQFF. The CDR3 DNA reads TGTGCCAGCAGCTTAGCGGTGACTAGCGTACCCAATGAGCAGTTCTTC.

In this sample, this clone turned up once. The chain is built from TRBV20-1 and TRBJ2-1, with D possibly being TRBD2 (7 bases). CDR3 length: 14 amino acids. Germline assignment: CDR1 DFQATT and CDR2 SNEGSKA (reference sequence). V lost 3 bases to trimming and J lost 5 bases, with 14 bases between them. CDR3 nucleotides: TGCAGTGCTAGTCGGGGGGCGATCAACAATGAGCAGTTCTTC. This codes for CSASRGAINNEQFF.

This CDR3 reads CASTPMAGRLTEAFF. CDR3 sequence (DNA): TGTGCCAGCACCCCCATGGCAGGGAGGTTGACTGAAGCTTTCTTT. The chain is built from TRBV6-5 and TRBJ1-1; D might be TRBD1 (5 bases). V lost 7 bases and J 5 bases, leaving 20 bases between the germline ends. The CDR3 totals 15 residues. Germline V gene sequence: CDR1 MNHEY, CDR2 SVGAGI.

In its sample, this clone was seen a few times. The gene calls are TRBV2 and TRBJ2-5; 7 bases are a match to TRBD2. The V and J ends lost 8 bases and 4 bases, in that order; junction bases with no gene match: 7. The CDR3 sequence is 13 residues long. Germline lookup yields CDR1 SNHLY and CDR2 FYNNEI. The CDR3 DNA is TGTGCCAGCTGGTTCGGACTAGGAGAGACCCAGTACTTC. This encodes CASWFGLGETQYF.

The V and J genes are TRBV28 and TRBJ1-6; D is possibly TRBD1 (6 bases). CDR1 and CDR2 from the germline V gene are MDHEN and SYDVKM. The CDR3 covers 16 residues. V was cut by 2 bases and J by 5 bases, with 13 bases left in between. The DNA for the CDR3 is TGTGCCAGCAGTTTAGGTCCAGGGGTCAATAATTCACCCCTCCACTTT. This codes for CASSLGPGVNNSPLHF.

Here the CDR3 DNA reads TGCGCCAGCAGCTCACTCGCCTACAATGAGCAGTTCTTC. Its protein is CASSSLAYNEQFF. The chain joins TRBV5-1 to TRBJ2-1; D unclear. Trimming removed 3 bases from V and 2 bases from J, with 6 bases in between. The germline V gene has CDR1 SGHRS and CDR2 YFSETQ. This CDR3 is built from 13 residues.

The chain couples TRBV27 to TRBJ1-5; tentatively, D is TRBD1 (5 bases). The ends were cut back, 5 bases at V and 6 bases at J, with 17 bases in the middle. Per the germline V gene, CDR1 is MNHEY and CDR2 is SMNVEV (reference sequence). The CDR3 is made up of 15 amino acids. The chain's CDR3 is CASSTLYLQGQPQHF. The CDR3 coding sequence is TGTGCCAGCAGTACCTTATACCTCCAGGGTCAGCCCCAGCATTTT.

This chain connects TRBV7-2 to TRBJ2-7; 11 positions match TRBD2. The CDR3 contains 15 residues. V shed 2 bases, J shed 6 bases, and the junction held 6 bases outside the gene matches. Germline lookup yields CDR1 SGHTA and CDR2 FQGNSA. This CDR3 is CASSLSWLAGGEQYF. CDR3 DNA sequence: TGTGCCAGCAGCTTAAGTTGGCTAGCGGGAGGCGAGCAGTACTTC.

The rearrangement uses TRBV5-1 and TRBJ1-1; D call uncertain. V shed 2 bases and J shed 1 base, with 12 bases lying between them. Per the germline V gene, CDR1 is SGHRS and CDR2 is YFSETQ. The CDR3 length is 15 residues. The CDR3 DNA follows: TGCGCCAGCAGCTTCGGTTCTATATCGAACACTGAAGCTTTCTTT. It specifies CASSFGSISNTEAFF.

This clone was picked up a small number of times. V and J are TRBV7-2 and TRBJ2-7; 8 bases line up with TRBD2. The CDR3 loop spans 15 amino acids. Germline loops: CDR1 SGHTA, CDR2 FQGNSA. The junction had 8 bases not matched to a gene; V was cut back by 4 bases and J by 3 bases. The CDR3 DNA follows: TGTGCCAGCAGCTCGGGGGGGAGGGCCTTCTACGAGCAGTACTTC. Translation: CASSSGGRAFYEQYF.

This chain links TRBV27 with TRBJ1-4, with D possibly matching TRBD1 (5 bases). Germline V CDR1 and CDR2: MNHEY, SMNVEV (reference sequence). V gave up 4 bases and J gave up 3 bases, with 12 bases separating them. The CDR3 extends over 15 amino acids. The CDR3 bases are TGTGCCAGCAGTTCCCACAGGTTTCCTAATGAAAAACTGTTTTTT. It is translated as CASSSHRFPNEKLFF.

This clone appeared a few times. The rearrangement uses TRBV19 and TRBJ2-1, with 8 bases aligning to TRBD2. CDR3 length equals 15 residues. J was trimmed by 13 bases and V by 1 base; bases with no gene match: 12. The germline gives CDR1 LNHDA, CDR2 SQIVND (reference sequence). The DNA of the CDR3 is TGTGCCAGTAGTATAGTCACTAGCGGCGTCCGGGGCCAGTTCTTC. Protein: CASSIVTSGVRGQFF.

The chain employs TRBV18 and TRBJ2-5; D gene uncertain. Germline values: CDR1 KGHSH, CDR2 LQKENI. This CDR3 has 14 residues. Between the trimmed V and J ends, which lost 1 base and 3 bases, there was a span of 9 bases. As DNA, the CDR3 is TGTGCCAGCTCACCACGTACCGGAGAAGAGACCCAGTACTTC. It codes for CASSPRTGEETQYF.

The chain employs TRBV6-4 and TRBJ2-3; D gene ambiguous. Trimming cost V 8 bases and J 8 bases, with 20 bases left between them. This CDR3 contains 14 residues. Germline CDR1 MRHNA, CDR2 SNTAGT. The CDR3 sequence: CASVDWKRGATQYF. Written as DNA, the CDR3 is TGTGCCAGCGTTGACTGGAAGCGAGGTGCTACGCAGTATTTT.

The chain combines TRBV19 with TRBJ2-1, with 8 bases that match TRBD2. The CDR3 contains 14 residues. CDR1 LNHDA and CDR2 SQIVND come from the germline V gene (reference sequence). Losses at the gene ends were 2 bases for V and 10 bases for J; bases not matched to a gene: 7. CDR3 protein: CASSIWSGSGEQFF. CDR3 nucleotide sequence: TGTGCCAGTAGTATATGGAGCGGGAGTGGGGAGCAGTTCTTC.

Written as DNA, the CDR3 is TGTGCCACCAGCCCGACAGGGACACTCAGCACAGATACGCAGTATTTT. This translates into CATSPTGTLSTDTQYF. This sequence joins TRBV15 and TRBJ2-3; TRBD1 aligns across 7 bases. The trim removed 5 bases at V and 0 bases at J, leaving 8 bases unmatched. The CDR3 has 16 residues. CDR1 and CDR2 (germline): LNHNV, YYDKDF (reference sequence).

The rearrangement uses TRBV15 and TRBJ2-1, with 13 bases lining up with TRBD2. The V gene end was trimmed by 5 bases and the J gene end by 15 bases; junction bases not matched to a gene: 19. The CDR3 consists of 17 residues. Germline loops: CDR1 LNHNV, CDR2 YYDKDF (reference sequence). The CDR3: CATSLRPDLRLAGGPFF. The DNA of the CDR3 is TGTGCCACCAGCTTACGACCAGACCTCAGACTAGCGGGAGGCCCGTTCTTC. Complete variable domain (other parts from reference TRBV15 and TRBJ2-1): DAMVIQNPRYQVTQFGKPVTLSCSQTLNHNVMYWYQQKSSQAPKLLFHYYDKDFNNEADTPDNFQSRRPNTSFCFLDIRSPGLGDTAMYLCATSLRPDLRLAGGPFFGPGTRLTVL.

The CDR3 DNA follows: TGTGCCACCAGTGATAGCGGGAGAGGCACAGATACGCAGTATTTT. Its translation is CATSDSGRGTDTQYF. The chain is built from TRBV24-1 and TRBJ2-3; 8 bases match TRBD2. This CDR3 is built from 15 residues. Germline CDR1 and CDR2: KGHDR and SFDVKD. J lost 1 base, V lost 3 bases, and 2 bases had no gene match.

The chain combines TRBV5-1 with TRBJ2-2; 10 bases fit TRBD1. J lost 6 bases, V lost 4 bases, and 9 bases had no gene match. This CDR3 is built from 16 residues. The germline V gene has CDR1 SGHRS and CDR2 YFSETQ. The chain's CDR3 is CASSMTGGAMAGELFF. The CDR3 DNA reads TGCGCCAGCAGCATGACAGGGGGCGCGATGGCCGGGGAGCTGTTTTTT.

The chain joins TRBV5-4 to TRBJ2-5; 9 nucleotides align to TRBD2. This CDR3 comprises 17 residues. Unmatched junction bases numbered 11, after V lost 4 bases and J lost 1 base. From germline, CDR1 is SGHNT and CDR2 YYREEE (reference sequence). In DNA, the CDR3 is TGTGCCAGCAGCGCGGGGGGGGCAGGGGATGTCCAAGAGACCCAGTACTTC. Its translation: CASSAGGAGDVQETQYF.

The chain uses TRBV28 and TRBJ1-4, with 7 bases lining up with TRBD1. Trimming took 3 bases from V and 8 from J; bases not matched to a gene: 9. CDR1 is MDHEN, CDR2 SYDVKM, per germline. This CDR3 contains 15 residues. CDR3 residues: CASSFSTGGGEKLFF. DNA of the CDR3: TGTGCCAGCAGTTTCTCTACAGGAGGGGGCGAAAAACTGTTTTTT. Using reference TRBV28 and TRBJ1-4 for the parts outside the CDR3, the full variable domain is DVKVTQSSRYLVKRTGEKVFLECVQDMDHENMFWYRQDPGLGLRLIYFSYDVKMKEKGDIPEGYSVSREKKERFSLILESASTNQTSMYLCASSFSTGGGEKLFFGSGTQLSVL.

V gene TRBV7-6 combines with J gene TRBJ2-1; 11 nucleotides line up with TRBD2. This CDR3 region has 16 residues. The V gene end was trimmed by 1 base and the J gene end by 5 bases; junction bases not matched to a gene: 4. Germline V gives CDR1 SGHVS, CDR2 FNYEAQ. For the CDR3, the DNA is TGTGCCAGCAGCTTAGGGCCTAGCGGGGGGAACAATGAGCAGTTCTTC. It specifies CASSLGPSGGNNEQFF.

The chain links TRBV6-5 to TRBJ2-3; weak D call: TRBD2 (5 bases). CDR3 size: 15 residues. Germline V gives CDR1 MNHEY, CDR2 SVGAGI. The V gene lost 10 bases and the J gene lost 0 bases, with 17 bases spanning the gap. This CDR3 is CAISRASLSTDTQYF. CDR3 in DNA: TGTGCCATCTCTCGGGCTAGCCTTAGCACAGATACGCAGTATTTT.

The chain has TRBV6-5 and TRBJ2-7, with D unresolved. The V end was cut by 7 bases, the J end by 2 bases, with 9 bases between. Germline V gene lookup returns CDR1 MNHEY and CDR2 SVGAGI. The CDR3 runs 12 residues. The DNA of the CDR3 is TGTGCCAGCAACTCCCTAGCCTACGAGCAGTACTTC. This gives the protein CASNSLAYEQYF.

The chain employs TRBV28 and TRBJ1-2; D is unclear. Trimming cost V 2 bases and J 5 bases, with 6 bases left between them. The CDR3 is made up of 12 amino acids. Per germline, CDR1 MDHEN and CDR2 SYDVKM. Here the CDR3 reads CASSLAGYGYTF. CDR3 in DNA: TGTGCCAGCAGTTTAGCGGGATATGGCTACACCTTC.

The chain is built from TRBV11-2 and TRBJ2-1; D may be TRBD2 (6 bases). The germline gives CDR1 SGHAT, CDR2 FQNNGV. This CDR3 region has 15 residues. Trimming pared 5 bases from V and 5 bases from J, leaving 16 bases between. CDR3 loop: CASSPGTGTHNEQFF. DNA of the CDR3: TGTGCCAGCAGCCCGGGCACCGGGACTCACAATGAGCAGTTCTTC.